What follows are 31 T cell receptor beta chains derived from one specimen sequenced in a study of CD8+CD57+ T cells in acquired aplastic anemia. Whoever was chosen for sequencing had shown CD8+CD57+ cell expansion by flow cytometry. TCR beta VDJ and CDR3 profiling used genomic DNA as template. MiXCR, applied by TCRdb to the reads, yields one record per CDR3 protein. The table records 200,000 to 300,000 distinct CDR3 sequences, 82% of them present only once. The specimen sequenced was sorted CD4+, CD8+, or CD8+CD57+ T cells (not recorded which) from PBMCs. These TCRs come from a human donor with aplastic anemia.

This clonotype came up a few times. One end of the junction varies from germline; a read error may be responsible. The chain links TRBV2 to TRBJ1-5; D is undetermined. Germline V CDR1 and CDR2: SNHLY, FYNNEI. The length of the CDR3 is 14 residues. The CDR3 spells CASREDSVNQPQHF. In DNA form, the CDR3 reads TGTGCCAGCAGGGAAGATTCGGTCAATCAGCCCCAGCATTTT.

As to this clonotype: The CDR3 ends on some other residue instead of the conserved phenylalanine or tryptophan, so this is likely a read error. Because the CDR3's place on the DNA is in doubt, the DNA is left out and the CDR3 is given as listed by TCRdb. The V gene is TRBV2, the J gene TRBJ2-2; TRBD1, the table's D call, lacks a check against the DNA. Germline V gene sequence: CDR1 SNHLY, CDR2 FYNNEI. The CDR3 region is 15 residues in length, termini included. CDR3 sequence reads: CASGDGATDTQYFFL.

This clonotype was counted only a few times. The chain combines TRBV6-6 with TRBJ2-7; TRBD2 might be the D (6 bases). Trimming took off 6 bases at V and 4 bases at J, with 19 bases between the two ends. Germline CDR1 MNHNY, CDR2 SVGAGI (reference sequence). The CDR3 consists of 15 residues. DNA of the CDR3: TGTGCCAGCAGCGAATCCGGGACTCGCGAGTACGAGCAGTACTTC. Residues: CASSESGTREYEQYF.

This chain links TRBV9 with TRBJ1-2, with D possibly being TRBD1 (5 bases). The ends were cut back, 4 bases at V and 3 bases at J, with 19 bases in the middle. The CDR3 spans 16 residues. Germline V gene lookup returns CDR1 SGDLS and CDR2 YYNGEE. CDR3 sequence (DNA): TGTGCCAGCAGCTTGGAGAGGGGCGGGCGCGACTATGGCTACACCTTC. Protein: CASSLERGGRDYGYTF.

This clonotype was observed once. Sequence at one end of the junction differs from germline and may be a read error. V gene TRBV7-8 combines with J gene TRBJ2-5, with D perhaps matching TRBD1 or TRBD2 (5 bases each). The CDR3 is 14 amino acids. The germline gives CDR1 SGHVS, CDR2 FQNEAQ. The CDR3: CASSRGAGHETQYF. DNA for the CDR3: TGTGCCAGCAGCAGAGGGGCAGGCCACGAGACCCAGTACTTT. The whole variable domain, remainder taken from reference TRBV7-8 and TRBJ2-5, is GAGVSQSPRYKVAKRGQDVALRCDPISGHVSLFWYQQALGQGPEFLTYFQNEAQLDKSGLPSDRFFAERPEGSVSTLKIQRTQQEDSAVYLCASSRGAGHETQYFGPGTRLLVL.

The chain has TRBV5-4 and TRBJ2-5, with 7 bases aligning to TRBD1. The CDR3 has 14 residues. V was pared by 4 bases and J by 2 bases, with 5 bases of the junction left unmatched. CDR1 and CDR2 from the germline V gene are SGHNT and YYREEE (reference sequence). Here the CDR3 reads CASSPQGKQETQYF. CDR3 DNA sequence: TGTGCCAGCAGCCCACAGGGGAAGCAAGAGACCCAGTACTTC.

Written as DNA, the CDR3 is TGCAGTGCCCGCGACGGGGACCTTCGCACAGATACGCAGTATTTT. This translates into CSARDGDLRTDTQYF. The genes are TRBV20-1 and TRBJ2-3; D tentatively fits TRBD1 or TRBD2 (5 bases each). This CDR3 spans 15 amino acids. Germline CDR1 is DFQATT and CDR2 is SNEGSKA (reference sequence). The ends were cut back, 6 bases at V and 1 base at J, with 17 bases in the middle.

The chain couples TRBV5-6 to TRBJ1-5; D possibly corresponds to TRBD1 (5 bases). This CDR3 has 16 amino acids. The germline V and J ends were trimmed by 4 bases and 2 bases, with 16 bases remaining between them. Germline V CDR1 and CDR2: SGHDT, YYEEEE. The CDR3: CASSLERGRGNQPQHF. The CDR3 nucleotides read TGTGCCAGCAGCCTGGAGAGGGGCAGAGGCAATCAGCCCCAGCATTTT.

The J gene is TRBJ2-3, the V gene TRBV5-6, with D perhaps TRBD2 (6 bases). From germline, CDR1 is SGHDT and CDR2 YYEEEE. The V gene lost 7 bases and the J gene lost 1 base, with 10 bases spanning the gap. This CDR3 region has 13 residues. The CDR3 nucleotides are TGTGCCAGCGGCTGGGGGGGCACAGATACGCAGTATTTT. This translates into CASGWGGTDTQYF.

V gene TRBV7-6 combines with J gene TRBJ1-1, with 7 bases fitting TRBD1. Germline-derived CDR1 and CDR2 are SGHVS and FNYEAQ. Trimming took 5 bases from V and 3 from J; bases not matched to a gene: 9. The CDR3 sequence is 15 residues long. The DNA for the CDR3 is TGTGCCAGCAGCCTGAGACAGGGCGGTGACACTGAAGCTTTCTTT. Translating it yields CASSLRQGGDTEAFF.

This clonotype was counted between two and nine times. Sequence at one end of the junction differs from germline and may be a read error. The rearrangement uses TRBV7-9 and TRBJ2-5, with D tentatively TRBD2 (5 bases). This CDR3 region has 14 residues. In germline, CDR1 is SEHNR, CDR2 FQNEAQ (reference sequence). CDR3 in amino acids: CATSGGSDHETQYF. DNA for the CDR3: TGTGCCACCAGCGGCGGGTCAGACCATGAGACCCAGTACTTC.

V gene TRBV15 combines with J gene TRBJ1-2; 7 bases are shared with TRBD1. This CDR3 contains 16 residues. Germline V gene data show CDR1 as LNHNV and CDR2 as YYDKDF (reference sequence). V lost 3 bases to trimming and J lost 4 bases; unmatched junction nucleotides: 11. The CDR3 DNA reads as TGTGCCACCAGCAGTCCGGGACAGCCCGAAGGCTATGGCTACACCTTC. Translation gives CATSSPGQPEGYGYTF. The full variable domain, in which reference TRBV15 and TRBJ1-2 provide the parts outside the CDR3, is DAMVIQNPRYQVTQFGKPVTLSCSQTLNHNVMYWYQQKSSQAPKLLFHYYDKDFNNEADTPDNFQSRRPNTSFCFLDIRSPGLGDTAMYLCATSSPGQPEGYGYTFGSGTRLTVV.

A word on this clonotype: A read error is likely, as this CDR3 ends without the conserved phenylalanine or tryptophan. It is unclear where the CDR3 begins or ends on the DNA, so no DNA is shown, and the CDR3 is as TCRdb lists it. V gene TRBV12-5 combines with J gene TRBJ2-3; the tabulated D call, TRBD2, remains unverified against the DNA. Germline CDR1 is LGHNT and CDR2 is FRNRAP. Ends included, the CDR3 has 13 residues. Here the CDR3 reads CASGGMGNEQYFG.

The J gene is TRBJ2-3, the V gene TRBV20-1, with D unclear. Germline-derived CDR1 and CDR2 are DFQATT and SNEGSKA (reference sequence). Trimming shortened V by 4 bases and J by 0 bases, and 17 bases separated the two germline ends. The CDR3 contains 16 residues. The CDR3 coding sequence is TGCAGTGCTAATATGGACGAGTGGCCTAGCACAGATACGCAGTATTTT. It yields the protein CSANMDEWPSTDTQYF.

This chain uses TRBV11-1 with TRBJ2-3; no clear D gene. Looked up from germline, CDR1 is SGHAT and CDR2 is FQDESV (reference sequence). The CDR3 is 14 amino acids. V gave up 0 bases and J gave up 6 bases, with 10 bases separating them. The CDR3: CASSLAVRPDTQYF. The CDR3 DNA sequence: TGTGCCAGCAGCTTAGCGGTAAGACCCGATACGCAGTATTTT.

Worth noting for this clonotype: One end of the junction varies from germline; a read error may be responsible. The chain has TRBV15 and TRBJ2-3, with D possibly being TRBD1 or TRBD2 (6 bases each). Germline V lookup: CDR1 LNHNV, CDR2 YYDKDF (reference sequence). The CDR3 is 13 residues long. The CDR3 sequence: CASSDGGLDTEYF. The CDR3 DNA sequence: TGTGCCAGCAGCGACGGGGGCCTAGATACGGAGTATTTT.

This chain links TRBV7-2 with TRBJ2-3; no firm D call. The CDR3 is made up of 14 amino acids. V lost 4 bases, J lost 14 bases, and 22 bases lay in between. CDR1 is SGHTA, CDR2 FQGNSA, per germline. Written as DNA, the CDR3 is TGTGCCAGCAGCTCTGCAGATTGGGCCAGCAAGCGGTATTTT. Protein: CASSSADWASKRYF.

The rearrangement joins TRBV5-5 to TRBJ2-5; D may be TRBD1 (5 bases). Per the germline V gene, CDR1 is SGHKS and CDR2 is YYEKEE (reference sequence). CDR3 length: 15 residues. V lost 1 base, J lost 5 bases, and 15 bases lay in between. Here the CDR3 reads CASSLLYPQGETQYF. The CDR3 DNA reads TGTGCCAGCAGCTTGTTATACCCCCAGGGTGAGACCCAGTACTTC. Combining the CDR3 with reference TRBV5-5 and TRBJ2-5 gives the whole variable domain DAGVTQSPTHLIKTRGQQVTLRCSPISGHKSVSWYQQVLGQGPQFIFQYYEKEERGRGNFPDRFSARQFPNYSSELNVNALLLGDSALYLCASSLLYPQGETQYFGPGTRLLVL.

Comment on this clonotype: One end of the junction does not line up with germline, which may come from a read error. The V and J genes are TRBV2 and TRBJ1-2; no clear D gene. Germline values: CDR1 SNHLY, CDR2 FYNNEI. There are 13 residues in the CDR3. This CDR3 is CASSDGGIHGQIF. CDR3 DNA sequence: TGTGCCAGCAGTGATGGCGGGATCCATGGGCAGATCTTC.

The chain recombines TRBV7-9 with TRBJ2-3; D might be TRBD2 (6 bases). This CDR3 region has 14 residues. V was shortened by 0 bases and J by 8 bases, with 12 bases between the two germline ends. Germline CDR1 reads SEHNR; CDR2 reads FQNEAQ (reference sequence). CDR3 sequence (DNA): TGTGCCAGCAGCTTAGCGGGAGGTGACCTTACGCAGTATTTT. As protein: CASSLAGGDLTQYF.

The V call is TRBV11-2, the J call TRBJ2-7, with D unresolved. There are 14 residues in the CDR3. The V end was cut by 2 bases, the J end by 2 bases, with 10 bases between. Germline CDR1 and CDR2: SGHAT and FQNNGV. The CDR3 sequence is CASSLTLGAYEQYF. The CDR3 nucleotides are TGTGCCAGCAGCTTAACTTTAGGTGCCTACGAGCAGTACTTC.

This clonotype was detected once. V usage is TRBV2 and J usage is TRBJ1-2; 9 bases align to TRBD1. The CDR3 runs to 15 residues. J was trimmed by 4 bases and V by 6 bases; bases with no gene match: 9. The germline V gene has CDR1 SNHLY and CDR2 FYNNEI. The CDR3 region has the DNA TGTGCCAGCAGCCTCGTGGGACAGGGAGGCTATGGCTACACCTTC. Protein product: CASSLVGQGGYGYTF.

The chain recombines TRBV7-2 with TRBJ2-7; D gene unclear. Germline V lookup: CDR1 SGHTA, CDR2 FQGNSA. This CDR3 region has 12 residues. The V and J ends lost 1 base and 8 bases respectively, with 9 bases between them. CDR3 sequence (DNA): TGTGCCAGCAGCTTAGGTGCGGAGCAGCAGTACGTC. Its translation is CASSLGAEQQYV.

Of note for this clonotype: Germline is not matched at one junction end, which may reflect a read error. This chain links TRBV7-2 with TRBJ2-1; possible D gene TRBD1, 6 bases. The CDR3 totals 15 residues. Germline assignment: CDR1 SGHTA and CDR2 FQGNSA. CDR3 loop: CASSWDKGQNNGYIF. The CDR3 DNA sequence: TGTGCCAGCAGCTGGGACAAGGGCCAAAACAATGGCTACATCTTC.

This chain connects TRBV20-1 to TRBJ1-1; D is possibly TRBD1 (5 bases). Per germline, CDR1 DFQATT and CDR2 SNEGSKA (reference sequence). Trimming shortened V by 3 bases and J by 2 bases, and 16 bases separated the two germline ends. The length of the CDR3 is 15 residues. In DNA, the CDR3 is TGCAGTGCTAGGGGACGAAGATTGAACAACACTGAAGCTTTCTTT. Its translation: CSARGRRLNNTEAFF.

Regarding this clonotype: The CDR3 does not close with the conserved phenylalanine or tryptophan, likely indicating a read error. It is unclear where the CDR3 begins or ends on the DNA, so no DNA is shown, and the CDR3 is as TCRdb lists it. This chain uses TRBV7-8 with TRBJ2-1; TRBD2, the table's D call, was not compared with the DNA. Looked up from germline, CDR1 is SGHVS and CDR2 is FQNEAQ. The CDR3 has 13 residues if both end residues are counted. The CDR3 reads CASSDERVHAALS.

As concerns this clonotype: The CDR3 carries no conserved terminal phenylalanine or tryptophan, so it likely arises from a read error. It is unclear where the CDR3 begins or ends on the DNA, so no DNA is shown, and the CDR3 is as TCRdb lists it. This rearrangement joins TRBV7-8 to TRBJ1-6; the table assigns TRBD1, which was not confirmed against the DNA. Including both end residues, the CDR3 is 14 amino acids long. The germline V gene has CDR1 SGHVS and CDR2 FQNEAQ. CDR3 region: CASSFADPRDPRHN.

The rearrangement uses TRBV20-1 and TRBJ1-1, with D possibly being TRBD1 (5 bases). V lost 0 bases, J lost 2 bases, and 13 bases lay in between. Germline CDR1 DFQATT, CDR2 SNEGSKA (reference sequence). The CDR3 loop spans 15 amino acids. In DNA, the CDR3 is TGCAGTGCTAGAGATGTACGGGGGAAAAACACTGAAGCTTTCTTT. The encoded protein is CSARDVRGKNTEAFF.

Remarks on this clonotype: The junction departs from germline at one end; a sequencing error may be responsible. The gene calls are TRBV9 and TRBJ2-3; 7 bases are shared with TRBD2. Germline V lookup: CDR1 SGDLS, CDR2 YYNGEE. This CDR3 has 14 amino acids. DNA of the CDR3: TGTGCCAGCAGCGTAGCGGGAGGTCCCGAGACGCTGTATTTT. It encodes CASSVAGGPETLYF.

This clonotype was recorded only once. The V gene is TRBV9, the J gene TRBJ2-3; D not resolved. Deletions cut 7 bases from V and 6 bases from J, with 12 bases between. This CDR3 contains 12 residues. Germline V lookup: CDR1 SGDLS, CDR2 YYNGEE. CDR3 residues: CASGRLGDTQYF. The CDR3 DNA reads TGTGCCAGCGGCCGCCTAGGGGATACGCAGTATTTT.

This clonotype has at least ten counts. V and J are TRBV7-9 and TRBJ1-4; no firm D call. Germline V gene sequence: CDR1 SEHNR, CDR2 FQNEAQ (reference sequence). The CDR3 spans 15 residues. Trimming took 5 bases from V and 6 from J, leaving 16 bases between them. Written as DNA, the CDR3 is TGTGCCAGCAGCCCCAGCGGACGGAAAGATGAAAAACTGTTTTTT. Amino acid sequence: CASSPSGRKDEKLFF. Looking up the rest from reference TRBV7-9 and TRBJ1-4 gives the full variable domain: DTGVSQNPRHKITKRGQNVTFRCDPISEHNRLYWYRQTLGQGPEFLTYFQNEAQLEKSRLLSDRFSAERPKGSFSTLEIQRTEQGDSAMYLCASSPSGRKDEKLFFGSGTQLSVL.